The clone carrying this TCR beta chain is medium-sized. Antigen specificity is unknown. In the source study's methods: It was from CDR3 differences across clinicopathological groups that a distant-metastasis classifier for papillary thyroid cancer was built. TCRdb re-clonotyped the PCR reads through MiXCR. TCRdb's processing, not the authors', yielded these V and J calls. The sample contains 7,000 to 9,500 clones, 29% of which appear only once. The record originates from a study of metastatic and nonmetastatic thyroid tumors. Study background: Both malignant and benign thyroid patients supplied peripheral blood and tumor or nodule tissue samples, across which the repertoires of these patients were then compared.

Study-wide points: Significantly greater TCR beta diversity was reportedly found in malignant thyroid tumors than in benign nodules (in blood and tumor).

Germline V CDR1 and CDR2: GTSNPN, SVGIG (reference sequence). V was cut by 0 bases and J by 0 bases, with 9 bases left in between. This CDR3 is 15 amino acids long. Patients underwent thyroid surgery, and none had received any treatment before it. This TCR was recovered from a female donor with papillary thyroid cancer or a benign thyroid nodule (not recorded which). Some clones in this sample may be carry-over from other donors' samples. Source material: tumor tissue. V usage is TRBV30 and J usage is TRBJ1-5, with D perhaps matching TRBD1 (5 bases). CDR3 loop: CAWSVNGASNQPQHF. The CDR3 nucleotides read TGTGCCTGGAGTGTAAATGGGGCTAGCAATCAGCCCCAGCATTTT.